The 18 T cell receptor beta chains in this list originate from one sample, sequenced in a study of T cells after yellow fever vaccination. TCRdb independently ran MiXCR on the 5' RACE reads; one entry per CDR3 protein. The sample yields about 75,000 distinct CDR3 sequences, around 7.7% seen once. The starting material was CD8+ T cells sorted from PBMCs, obtained approximately 11 days after the first yellow fever vaccination. The receptors shown here come from a young man who received the YFV17D yellow fever vaccine.

This clonotype was observed many times. The CDR3 protein is CASKQGHRSNTGELFF. In DNA form, the CDR3 reads TGTGCCAGCAAGCAGGGACATAGGTCGAACACCGGGGAGCTGTTTTTT. V is TRBV2 and J is TRBJ2-2; possibly TRBD1 for D (6 bases). Germline V CDR1 and CDR2: SNHLY, FYNNEI. The CDR3 is made up of 16 amino acids. Trimming took off 7 bases at V and 0 bases at J, with 15 bases between the two ends.

This clonotype was recorded many times. This CDR3 reads CASSLLGGLGYNEQFF. In nucleotides, the CDR3 is TGTGCCAGCAGCTTACTTGGGGGGCTCGGGTACAATGAGCAGTTCTTC. The V and J genes are TRBV11-2 and TRBJ2-1, with D possibly being TRBD1 or TRBD2 (6 bases each). V lost 2 bases and J lost 4, with 15 bases in between. CDR1 is SGHAT and CDR2 is FQNNGV in the germline V gene. The CDR3 consists of 16 residues.

This clonotype has just a few counts. V is TRBV11-2 and J is TRBJ1-2; 9 bases are a match to TRBD1. CDR1 and CDR2 from the germline V gene are SGHAT and FQNNGV. The CDR3 is 16 residues long. Trimming at V came to 3 bases and at J to 4 bases, leaving 9 bases not matched to a gene. The CDR3 protein is CASSFHSGTGTYGYTF. In DNA form, the CDR3 reads TGTGCCAGCAGCTTTCACTCCGGGACAGGGACCTATGGCTACACCTTC.

This clonotype was detected ten times or more. The V call is TRBV9, the J call TRBJ2-7; TRBD2 might be the D (5 bases). This CDR3 contains 14 residues. The germline V gene encodes CDR1 SGDLS and CDR2 YYNGEE. The V and J ends lost 0 bases and 6 bases respectively, with 13 bases between them. The CDR3 DNA reads TGTGCCAGCAGCGTAGGAACCGGGAAGCCCGAGCAGTACTTC. Encoded protein: CASSVGTGKPEQYF.

This clonotype was found a few times. V usage is TRBV5-1 and J usage is TRBJ2-1; D gene uncertain. V lost 3 bases to trimming and J lost 4 bases, with 8 bases between them. Germline V gene lookup returns CDR1 SGHRS and CDR2 YFSETQ. This CDR3 spans 13 amino acids. The DNA for the CDR3 is TGCGCCAGCAGCTCGAACGGGTACAATGAGCAGTTCTTC. Translation gives CASSSNGYNEQFF.

The table lists this clonotype with a few counts. The chain employs TRBV19 and TRBJ2-7, with 9 bases matching TRBD1. Looked up from germline, CDR1 is LNHDA and CDR2 is SQIVND (reference sequence). The J segment lost 2 bases and the V segment lost 4 bases, leaving 3 bases of the junction unmatched. The CDR3 is made up of 14 amino acids. For the CDR3, the DNA is TGTGCCAGTAGTACCGGGACAGGGCCCTACGAGCAGTACTTC. Translation: CASSTGTGPYEQYF.

This clonotype has ten or more counts. J is TRBJ2-1 and V is TRBV13; D gene unclear. CDR1 is PRHDT, CDR2 FYEKMQ, per germline (reference sequence). CDR3 length: 12 amino acids. V lost 5 bases to trimming and J lost 12 bases, with 14 bases between them. CDR3 in amino acids: CASSLDRLVQFF. In DNA form, the CDR3 reads TGTGCCAGCAGCCTGGACCGGTTGGTGCAGTTCTTC.

This chain links TRBV4-3 with TRBJ2-5; 12 bases line up with TRBD1. Trimming at V came to 3 bases and at J to 4 bases, leaving 6 bases not matched to a gene. Germline V lookup: CDR1 LGHNA, CDR2 YSLEER. The CDR3 spans 16 residues. The CDR3 coding sequence is TGCGCCAGCAGCCAGGCTCCGGGACAGGGGGCAGAGACCCAGTACTTC. The encoded protein is CASSQAPGQGAETQYF.

This clonotype was counted between two and nine times. The chain carries TRBV20-1 and TRBJ1-3; TRBD1 aligns across 8 bases. Germline CDR1 reads DFQATT; CDR2 reads SNEGSKA (reference sequence). The V gene end was trimmed by 5 bases and the J gene end by 1 base; junction bases not matched to a gene: 4. The CDR3 has 14 amino acids. CDR3 in DNA: TGCAGTGCTCGGACAGGGAGATCTGGAAACACCATATATTTT. Amino acids: CSARTGRSGNTIYF.

This clonotype was observed at least ten times. The gene calls are TRBV6-1 and TRBJ2-1; the D is unclear. The germline gives CDR1 MNHNS, CDR2 SASEGT. V gave up 5 bases and J gave up 1 base, with 9 bases separating them. The CDR3 runs 14 residues. CDR3 residues: CASSPSRSYNEQFF. The CDR3 DNA sequence: TGTGCCAGCAGTCCGTCCCGGTCCTACAATGAGCAGTTCTTC.

In this sample, this clonotype turned up a few times. This chain's CDR3 is CASSFLTAEAFF. The CDR3 DNA reads TGTGCCAGCAGCTTTTTAACAGCTGAAGCTTTCTTT. The chain couples TRBV7-6 to TRBJ1-1; the D is unclear. CDR1 SGHVS and CDR2 FNYEAQ come from the germline V gene. This CDR3 is 12 amino acids long. Trimming pared 3 bases from V and 6 bases from J, leaving 8 bases between.

This clonotype occurred a few times. The V call is TRBV7-2, the J call TRBJ1-3, with D possibly matching TRBD1 (6 bases). CDR1 is SGHTA and CDR2 is FQGNSA in the germline V gene. V shed 4 bases and J shed 1 base, with 11 bases lying between them. The CDR3 covers 15 residues. CDR3 in amino acids: CASSSTGDSGNTIYF. CDR3 in DNA: TGTGCCAGCAGCTCGACAGGTGATTCTGGAAACACCATATATTTT. The complete variable domain, with remaining parts taken from reference TRBV7-2 and TRBJ1-3, reads GAGVSQSPSNKVTEKGKDVELRCDPISGHTALYWYRQSLGQGLEFLIYFQGNSAPDKSGLPSDRFSAERTGGSVSTLTIQRTQQEDSAVYLCASSSTGDSGNTIYFGEGSWLTVV.

This clonotype was observed a handful of times. The chain links TRBV7-9 to TRBJ2-5; perhaps D is TRBD1 or TRBD2 (5 bases each). V lost 5 bases and J 5 bases, leaving 15 bases between the germline ends. This CDR3 is built from 14 residues. Germline V gives CDR1 SEHNR, CDR2 FQNEAQ (reference sequence). This chain's CDR3 is CASSPWDPGETQYF. The CDR3 nucleotides read TGTGCCAGCAGCCCCTGGGACCCTGGGGAGACCCAGTACTTC.

This clonotype was detected many times. The chain combines TRBV6-6 with TRBJ2-5; the D is unclear. Germline loops: CDR1 MNHNY, CDR2 SVGAGI (reference sequence). V lost 6 bases and J 7 bases, leaving 6 bases between the germline ends. The CDR3 runs to 10 residues. In DNA, the CDR3 is TGTGCCAGCAGGAGAGGGACCCAGTACTTC. Amino acid sequence: CASRRGTQYF.

This clonotype was recorded at least ten times. This chain connects TRBV6-2 or TRBV6-3 to TRBJ2-5; possible D gene TRBD1, 5 bases. Germline V gives CDR1 MNHEY, CDR2 SVGEGT. V lost 8 bases, J lost 5 bases, and 24 bases lay in between. CDR3 length: 16 amino acids. The CDR3 region is CASEGATLMSGETQYF. CDR3 bases: TGTGCCAGCGAAGGGGCAACTCTTATGAGTGGTGAGACCCAGTACTTC.

This clonotype was observed many times. The chain links TRBV10-3 to TRBJ2-7; D uncertain. CDR3 length equals 15 residues. V was clipped by 3 bases and J by 4 bases, with 16 bases between them. The germline CDR1 and CDR2 sequences are ENHRY and SYGVKD. The chain's CDR3 is CAISEIGPRGYEQYF. The CDR3 DNA sequence: TGTGCCATCAGTGAAATAGGCCCACGAGGTTACGAGCAGTACTTC.

The V gene is TRBV7-9, the J gene TRBJ1-1; 9 nucleotides align to TRBD1. The CDR3 consists of 16 residues. CDR1 SEHNR and CDR2 FQNEAQ come from the germline V gene (reference sequence). Trimming at V came to 2 bases and at J to 1 base, leaving 5 bases not matched to a gene. The DNA of the CDR3 is TGTGCCAGCAGCTTAATAGGGACAGGGAGGAACACTGAAGCTTTCTTT. This translates into CASSLIGTGRNTEAFF.

This clonotype was recorded a few times. This chain uses TRBV4-3 with TRBJ2-3, with D hard to call. Trimming removed 0 bases from V and 1 base from J, with 11 bases in between. This CDR3 spans 16 amino acids. Germline CDR1 and CDR2: LGHNA and YSLEER. The DNA for the CDR3 is TGCGCCAGCAGCCAAGAGGTGGTAGAGGGCACAGATACGCAGTATTTT. Encoded protein: CASSQEVVEGTDTQYF.